Sequencing of this T cell receptor (beta chain) was carried out in a study of blood T cell repertoires in COVID-19. The overall study: The cDNA or gDNA used as material had been derived from T cells, B-cell-depleted T cells, or PBMCs.

Profiled with immunoSEQ multiplex PCR; TCRdb holds only in-frame clones, not every one. The sample has about 210,000 clones, approximately 90% seen once. The TCR sequence derives from a man aged 40-50 years with acute or convalescent COVID-19. The sample was peripheral blood.

The CDR3 loop reads CASSPLPQDRPFSSPLHF. The CDR3 bases are TGTGCCAGCTCACCTTTACCCCAAGACAGGCCTTTCTCTTCACCCCTCCACTTT. The chain couples TRBV18 to TRBJ1-6; a weak D match, TRBD1 (6 bases). Trimming took off 3 bases at V and 9 bases at J, with 24 bases between the two ends. Germline V lookup: CDR1 KGHSH, CDR2 LQKENI. The CDR3 runs 18 residues.